The TCR beta chain under discussion was sequenced for a study of shared clonotypes between healthy human individuals. The study, taken as a whole, reports: Although depth was large, rarefaction showed that sequencing of the sorted subsets was incomplete.

Deep-level assay runs were performed. The input for sorted-subset replicate PCRs was approximately 210 ng DNA, 25,000 to 35,000 T cell genomes. Assay used: immunoSEQ multiplex PCR; TCRdb lists only in-frame clones, some missing. This table has some 580,000 clones, approximately 97% appearing once. Naive CD45RA+ and memory CD45RA-negative subsets were split from CD4+ cells. CDR1 and CDR2 from the germline V gene are DFQATT and SNEGSKA (reference sequence). The CDR3 sequence is 11 residues long. Trimming pared 3 bases from V and 8 bases from J, leaving 10 bases between. On this clone itself: Its specificity is unknown. Other DNA sequences in the sample encode the same CDR3.

The V gene is TRBV20-1, the J gene TRBJ2-5; the D is unclear. This TCR was sampled from a woman aged 25-40 years in good health. The sequenced sample consisted of naive CD4+ T cells sorted from blood. The subset here: CD45RA+ positively selected. CDR3 bases: TGCAGTGCTAGTGTTGGAGAAACCCAGTACTTC. The encoded protein is CSASVGETQYF.